This T cell receptor beta chain came from a study of T cells after somatic rescue of genetic block. The data were produced by immunoSEQ multiplex PCR, yet TCRdb's version contains in-frame clones alone and is incomplete. The sample carries just over 8,000 clones, around 85% recorded once. Sequencing used peripheral blood mononuclear cells (PBMCs). This TCR was recovered from a boy under 18.

The CDR3 spells CASSTWTSGRYNEQFF. The DNA for the CDR3 is TGTGCCAGCAGCACCTGGACTAGCGGGAGATACAATGAGCAGTTCTTC. V and J are TRBV7-9 and TRBJ2-1; 13 bases agree with TRBD2. CDR1 is SEHNR and CDR2 is FQNEAQ in the germline V gene (reference sequence). Trimming cost V 5 bases and J 4 bases; bases outside gene matches: 5. This CDR3 has 16 amino acids.